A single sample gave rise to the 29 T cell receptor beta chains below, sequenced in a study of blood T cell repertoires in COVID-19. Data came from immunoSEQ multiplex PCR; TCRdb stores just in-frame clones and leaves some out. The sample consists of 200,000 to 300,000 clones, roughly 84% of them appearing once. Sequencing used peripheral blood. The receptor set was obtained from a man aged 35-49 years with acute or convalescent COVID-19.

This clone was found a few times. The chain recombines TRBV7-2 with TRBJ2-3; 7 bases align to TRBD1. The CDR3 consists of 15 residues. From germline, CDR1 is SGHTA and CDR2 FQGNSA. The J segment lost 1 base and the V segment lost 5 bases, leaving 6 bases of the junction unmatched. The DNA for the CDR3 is TGTGCCAGCAGCCGGAACGGACAGGGCACAGATACGCAGTATTTT. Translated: CASSRNGQGTDTQYF. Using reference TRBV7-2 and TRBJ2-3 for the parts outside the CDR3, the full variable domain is GAGVSQSPSNKVTEKGKDVELRCDPISGHTALYWYRQSLGQGLEFLIYFQGNSAPDKSGLPSDRFSAERTGGSVSTLTIQRTQQEDSAVYLCASSRNGQGTDTQYFGPGTRLTVL.

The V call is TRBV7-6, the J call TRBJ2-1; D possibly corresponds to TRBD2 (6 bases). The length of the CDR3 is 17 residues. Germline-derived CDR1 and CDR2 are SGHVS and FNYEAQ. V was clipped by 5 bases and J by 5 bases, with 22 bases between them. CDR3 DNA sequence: TGTGCCAGCAGCCCTTCTACGTCGGGGACTGGAAACAATGAGCAGTTCTTC. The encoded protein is CASSPSTSGTGNNEQFF.

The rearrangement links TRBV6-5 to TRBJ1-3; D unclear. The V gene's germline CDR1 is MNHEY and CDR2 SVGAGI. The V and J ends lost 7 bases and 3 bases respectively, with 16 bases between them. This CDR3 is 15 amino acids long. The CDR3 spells CASNPPGPGGNTIYF. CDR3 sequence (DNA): TGTGCCAGCAACCCACCCGGTCCGGGTGGAAACACCATATATTTT.

The CDR3 loop is CASSPQLNEQFF. In nucleotides, the CDR3 is TGTGCCAGCTCACCTCAGTTGAATGAGCAGTTCTTC. The chain has TRBV18 and TRBJ2-1, with D hard to call. Trimming left V 3 bases short and J 7 bases short, with 7 bases between. The germline V gene has CDR1 KGHSH and CDR2 LQKENI. The CDR3 runs 12 residues.

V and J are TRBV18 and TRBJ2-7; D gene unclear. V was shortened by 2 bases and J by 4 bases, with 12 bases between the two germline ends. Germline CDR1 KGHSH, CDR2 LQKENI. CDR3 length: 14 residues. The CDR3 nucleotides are TGTGCCAGCTCACCAACCCTAGATTCGTACGAGCAGTACTTC. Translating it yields CASSPTLDSYEQYF. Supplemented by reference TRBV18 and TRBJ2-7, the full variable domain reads NAGVMQNPRHLVRRRGQEARLRCSPMKGHSHVYWYRQLPEEGLKFMVYLQKENIIDESGMPKERFSAEFPKEGPSILRIQQVVRGDSAAYFCASSPTLDSYEQYFGPGTRLTVT.

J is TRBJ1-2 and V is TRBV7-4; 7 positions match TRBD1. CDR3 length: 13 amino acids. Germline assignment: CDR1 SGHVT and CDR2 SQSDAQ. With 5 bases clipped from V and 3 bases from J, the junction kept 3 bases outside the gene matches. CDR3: CASSRGQDYGYTF. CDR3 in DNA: TGTGCCAGCAGCCGAGGACAGGACTATGGCTACACCTTC.

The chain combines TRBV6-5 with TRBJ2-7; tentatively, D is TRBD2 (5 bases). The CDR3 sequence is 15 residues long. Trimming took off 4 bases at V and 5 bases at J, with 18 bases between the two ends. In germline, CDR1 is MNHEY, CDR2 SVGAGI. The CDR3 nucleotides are TGTGCCAGCAGTTTAGCCGGCCGGGAAGAAGACGAGCAGTACTTC. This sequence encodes CASSLAGREEDEQYF.

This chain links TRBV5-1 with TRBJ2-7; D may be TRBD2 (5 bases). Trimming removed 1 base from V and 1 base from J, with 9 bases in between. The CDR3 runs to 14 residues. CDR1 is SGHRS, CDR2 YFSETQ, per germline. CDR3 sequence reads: CASSLTKRSYEQYF. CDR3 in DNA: TGCGCCAGCAGCTTGACTAAGCGGTCCTACGAGCAGTACTTC.

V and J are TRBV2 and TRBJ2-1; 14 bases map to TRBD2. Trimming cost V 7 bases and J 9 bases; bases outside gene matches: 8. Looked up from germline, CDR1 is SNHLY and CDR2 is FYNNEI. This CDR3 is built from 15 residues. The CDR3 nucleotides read TGTGCCAGCACTCAAGGACTAGCGGGAGGACGTGAGCAGTTCTTC. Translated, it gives CASTQGLAGGREQFF.

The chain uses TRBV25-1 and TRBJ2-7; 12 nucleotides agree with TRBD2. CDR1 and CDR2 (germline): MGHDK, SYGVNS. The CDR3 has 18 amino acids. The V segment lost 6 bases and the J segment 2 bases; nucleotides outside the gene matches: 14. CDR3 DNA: TGTGCCAGCAGCCCACCCCCGCGGTCTAGCGGGAGGGCCTACGAGCAGTACTTC. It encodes CASSPPPRSSGRAYEQYF.

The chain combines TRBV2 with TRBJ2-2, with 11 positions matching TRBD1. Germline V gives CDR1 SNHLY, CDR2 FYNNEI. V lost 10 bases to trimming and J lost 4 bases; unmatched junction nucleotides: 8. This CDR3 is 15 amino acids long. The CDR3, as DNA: TGTGCCACCTTTTACGGGACAGGGGGCACCGGGGAGCTGTTTTTT. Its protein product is CATFYGTGGTGELFF.

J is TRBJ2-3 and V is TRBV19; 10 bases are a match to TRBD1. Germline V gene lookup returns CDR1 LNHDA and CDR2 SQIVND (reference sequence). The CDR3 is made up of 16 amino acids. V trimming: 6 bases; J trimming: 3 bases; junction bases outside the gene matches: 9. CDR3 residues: CASSSPGDRGTDTQYF. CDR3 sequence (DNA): TGTGCCAGTAGCTCACCTGGGGACAGGGGAACAGATACGCAGTATTTT.

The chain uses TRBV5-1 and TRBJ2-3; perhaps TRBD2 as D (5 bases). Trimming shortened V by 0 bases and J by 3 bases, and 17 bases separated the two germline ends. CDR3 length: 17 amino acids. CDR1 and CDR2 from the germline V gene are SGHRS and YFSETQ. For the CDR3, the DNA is TGCGCCAGCAGCTTGGCCGGAAGCGGACTCTCTACAGATACGCAGTATTTT. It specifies CASSLAGSGLSTDTQYF.

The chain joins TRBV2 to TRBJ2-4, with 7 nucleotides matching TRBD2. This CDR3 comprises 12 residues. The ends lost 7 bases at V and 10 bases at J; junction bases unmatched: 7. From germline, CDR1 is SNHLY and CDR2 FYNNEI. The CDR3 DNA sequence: TGTGCCAGCACTGAGCGGGATGGGATTCAGTACTTC. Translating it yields CASTERDGIQYF.

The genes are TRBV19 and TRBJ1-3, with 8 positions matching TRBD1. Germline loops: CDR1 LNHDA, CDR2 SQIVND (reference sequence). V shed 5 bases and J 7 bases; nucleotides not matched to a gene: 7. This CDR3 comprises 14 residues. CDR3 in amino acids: CASSVRGPGNTIYF. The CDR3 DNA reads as TGTGCCAGTAGTGTCAGGGGGCCCGGGAACACCATATATTTT.

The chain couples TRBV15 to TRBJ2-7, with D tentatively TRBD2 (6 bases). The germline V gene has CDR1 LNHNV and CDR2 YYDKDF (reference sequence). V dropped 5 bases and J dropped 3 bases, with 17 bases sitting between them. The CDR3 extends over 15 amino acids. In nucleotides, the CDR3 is TGTGCCACCAGCGAGTGGGACTCGACTTTCTACGAGCAGTACTTC. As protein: CATSEWDSTFYEQYF.

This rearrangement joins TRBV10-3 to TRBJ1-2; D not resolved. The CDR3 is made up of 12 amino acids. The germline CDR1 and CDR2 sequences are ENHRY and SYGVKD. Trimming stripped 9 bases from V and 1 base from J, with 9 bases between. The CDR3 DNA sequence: TGTGCCATGAGTCCCGGTAACTATGGCTACACCTTC. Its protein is CAMSPGNYGYTF.

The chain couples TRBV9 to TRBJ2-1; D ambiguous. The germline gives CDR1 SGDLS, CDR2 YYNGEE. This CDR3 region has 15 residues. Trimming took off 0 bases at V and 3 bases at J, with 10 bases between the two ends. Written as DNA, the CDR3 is TGTGCCAGCAGCGTAGAAGCGACCGACTACAATGAGCAGTTCTTC. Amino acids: CASSVEATDYNEQFF.

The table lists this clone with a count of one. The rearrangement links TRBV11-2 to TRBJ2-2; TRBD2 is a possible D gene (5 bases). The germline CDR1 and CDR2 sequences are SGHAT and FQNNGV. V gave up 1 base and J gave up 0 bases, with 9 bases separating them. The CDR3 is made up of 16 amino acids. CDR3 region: CASSLGVSANTGELFF. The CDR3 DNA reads TGTGCCAGCAGCTTAGGGGTTAGCGCGAACACCGGGGAGCTGTTTTTT.

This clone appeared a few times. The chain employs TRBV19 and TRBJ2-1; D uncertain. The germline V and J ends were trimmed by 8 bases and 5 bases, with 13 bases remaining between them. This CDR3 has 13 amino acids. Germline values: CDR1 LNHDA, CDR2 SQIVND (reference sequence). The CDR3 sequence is CASRNPGNNEQFF. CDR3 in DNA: TGTGCCAGTCGGAACCCAGGTAACAATGAGCAGTTCTTC.

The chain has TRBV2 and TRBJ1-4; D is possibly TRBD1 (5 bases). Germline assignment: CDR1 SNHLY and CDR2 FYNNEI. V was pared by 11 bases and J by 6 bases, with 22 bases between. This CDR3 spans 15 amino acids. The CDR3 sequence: CAGNGRLTGDEKLFF. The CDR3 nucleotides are TGTGCCGGAAATGGACGGCTCACGGGGGATGAAAAACTGTTTTTT.

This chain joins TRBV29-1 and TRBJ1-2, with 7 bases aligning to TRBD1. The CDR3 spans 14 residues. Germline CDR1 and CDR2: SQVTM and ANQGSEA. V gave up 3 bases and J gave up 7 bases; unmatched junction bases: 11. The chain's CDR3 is CSVDFAGGLFGYTF. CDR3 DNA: TGCAGCGTTGACTTTGCAGGGGGTTTATTTGGCTACACCTTC.

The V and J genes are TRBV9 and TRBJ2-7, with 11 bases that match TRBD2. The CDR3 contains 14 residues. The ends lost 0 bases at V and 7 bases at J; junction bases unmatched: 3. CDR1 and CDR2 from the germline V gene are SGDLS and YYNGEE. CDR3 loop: CASSVEGLAVEQYF. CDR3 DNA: TGTGCCAGCAGCGTAGAGGGACTAGCGGTAGAGCAGTACTTC.

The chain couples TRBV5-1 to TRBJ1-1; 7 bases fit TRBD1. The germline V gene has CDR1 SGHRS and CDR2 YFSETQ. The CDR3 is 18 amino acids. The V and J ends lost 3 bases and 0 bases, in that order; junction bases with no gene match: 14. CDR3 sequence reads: CASSSQSGGHRMNTEAFF. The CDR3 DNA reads TGCGCCAGCAGCTCGCAGTCAGGGGGGCACCGGATGAACACTGAAGCTTTCTTT.

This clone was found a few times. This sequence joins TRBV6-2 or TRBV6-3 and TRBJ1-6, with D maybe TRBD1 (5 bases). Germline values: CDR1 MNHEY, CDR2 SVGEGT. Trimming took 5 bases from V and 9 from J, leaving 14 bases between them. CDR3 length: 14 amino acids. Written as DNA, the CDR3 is TGTGCCAGCAGTGAGTGGAGGGGCGGTTCACCCCTCCACTTT. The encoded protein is CASSEWRGGSPLHF.

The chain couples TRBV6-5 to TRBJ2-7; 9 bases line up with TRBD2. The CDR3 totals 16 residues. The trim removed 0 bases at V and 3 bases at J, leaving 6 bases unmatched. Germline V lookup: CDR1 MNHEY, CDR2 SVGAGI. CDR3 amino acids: CASSYSVPSGDYEQYF. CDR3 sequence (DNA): TGTGCCAGCAGTTACTCGGTTCCTAGCGGGGACTACGAGCAGTACTTC.

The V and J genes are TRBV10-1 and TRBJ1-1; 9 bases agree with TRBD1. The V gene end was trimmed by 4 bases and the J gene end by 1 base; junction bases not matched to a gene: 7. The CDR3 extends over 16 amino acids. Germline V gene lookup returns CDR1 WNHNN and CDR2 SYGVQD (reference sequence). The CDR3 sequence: CASSGDRGEWNTEAFF. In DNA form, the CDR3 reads TGCGCCAGCAGTGGCGACAGGGGGGAATGGAACACTGAAGCTTTCTTT.

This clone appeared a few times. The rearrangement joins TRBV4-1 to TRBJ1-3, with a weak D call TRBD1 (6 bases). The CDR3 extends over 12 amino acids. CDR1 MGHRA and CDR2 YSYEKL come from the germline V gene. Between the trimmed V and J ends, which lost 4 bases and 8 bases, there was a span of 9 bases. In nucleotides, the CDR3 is TGCGCCAGCAGCCCACAGGGACACACCATATATTTT. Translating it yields CASSPQGHTIYF.

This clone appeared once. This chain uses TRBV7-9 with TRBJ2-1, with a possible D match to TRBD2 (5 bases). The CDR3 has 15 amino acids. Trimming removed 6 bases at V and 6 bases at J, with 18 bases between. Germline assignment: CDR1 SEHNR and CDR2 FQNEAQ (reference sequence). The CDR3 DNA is TGTGCCAGCAGGTCCTGGAGGTCACCCCTCAATGAGCAGTTCTTC. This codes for CASRSWRSPLNEQFF.